A single sample is the source of the 6 T cell receptor beta chains below, sequenced in a study of T cell responses to AZD1222 COVID-19 vaccine. Only in-frame clones appear in the TCRdb table, and some are missing; sequencing was by immunoSEQ multiplex PCR. The sample contains some 140,000 clones, 90% of which appear only once. Source: peripheral blood, taken on day 0 of AZD1222 vaccination. Source of these receptors: an adult in good health.

This chain links TRBV28 with TRBJ1-5, with D perhaps TRBD1 (5 bases). The CDR3 contains 12 residues. V was cut by 3 bases and J by 9 bases, with 9 bases left in between. CDR1 MDHEN and CDR2 SYDVKM come from the germline V gene. CDR3: CASSFGGRPQHF. The CDR3 DNA is TGTGCCAGCAGTTTTGGGGGGAGGCCCCAGCATTTT. Together with reference TRBV28 and TRBJ1-5, the CDR3 gives the full variable domain: DVKVTQSSRYLVKRTGEKVFLECVQDMDHENMFWYRQDPGLGLRLIYFSYDVKMKEKGDIPEGYSVSREKKERFSLILESASTNQTSMYLCASSFGGRPQHFGDGTRLSIL.

The J gene is TRBJ2-7, the V gene TRBV4-1; 7 positions match TRBD2. CDR3 size: 15 residues. The V segment lost 0 bases and the J segment 9 bases; nucleotides outside the gene matches: 11. Germline V gene lookup returns CDR1 MGHRA and CDR2 YSYEKL. CDR3 bases: TGCGCCAGCAGCCAAGAGCCGGGGGGAACGTGGGGGCAGTACTTC. Protein: CASSQEPGGTWGQYF.

The J gene is TRBJ2-1, the V gene TRBV9; TRBD2 matches at 8 bases. V dropped 7 bases and J dropped 0; count of bases not matched to a gene: 3. This CDR3 has 14 residues. CDR1 and CDR2 (germline): SGDLS, YYNGEE. CDR3 protein: CASAGTSSYNEQFF. DNA for the CDR3: TGTGCCAGCGCCGGGACTAGCTCCTACAATGAGCAGTTCTTC.

The chain uses TRBV19 and TRBJ2-5; D is possibly TRBD2 (5 bases). Germline CDR1 reads LNHDA; CDR2 reads SQIVND (reference sequence). The CDR3 spans 15 residues. The V end was cut by 2 bases, the J end by 2 bases, with 12 bases between. In DNA form, the CDR3 reads TGTGCCAGTAGTATAAGGATTGGGAGACAAGAGACCCAGTACTTC. Its translation: CASSIRIGRQETQYF. The whole variable domain, remainder taken from reference TRBV19 and TRBJ2-5, is DGGITQSPKYLFRKEGQNVTLSCEQNLNHDAMYWYRQDPGQGLRLIYYSQIVNDFQKGDIAEGYSVSREKKESFPLTVTSAQKNPTAFYLCASSIRIGRQETQYFGPGTRLLVL.

The CDR3 region has the DNA TGTGCCAGCAGCTTAGTGGGGGCGAACTGGGGGATCAGCAATCAGCCCCAGCATTTT. Amino acids: CASSLVGANWGISNQPQHF. This chain joins TRBV7-9 and TRBJ1-5; the D gene is possibly TRBD1 (6 bases). This CDR3 is 19 amino acids long. V was shortened by 1 base and J by 1 base, with 20 bases between the two germline ends. Germline CDR1 reads SEHNR; CDR2 reads FQNEAQ (reference sequence).

The V call is TRBV5-1, the J call TRBJ2-7; unclear D gene. This CDR3 has 12 residues. In germline, CDR1 is SGHRS, CDR2 YFSETQ. V dropped 4 bases and J dropped 4 bases, with 9 bases sitting between them. CDR3: CASSRSRYEQYF. DNA of the CDR3: TGCGCCAGCAGCAGGAGTCGATACGAGCAGTACTTC. Filled out from reference TRBV5-1 and TRBJ2-7, the complete variable domain reads KAGVTQTPRYLIKTRGQQVTLSCSPISGHRSVSWYQQTPGQGLQFLFEYFSETQRNKGNFPGRFSGRQFSNSRSEMNVSTLELGDSALYLCASSRSRYEQYFGPGTRLTVT.